This T cell receptor (beta chain) originates from a study of blood T cells in healthy people across ages. The CDR3 spans 12 residues. Germline V gene data show CDR1 as SGHDT and CDR2 as YYEEEE. Trimming took off 10 bases at V and 8 bases at J, with 16 bases between the two ends. With regard to this clonotype: Its antigen is unknown. A single base separates this from a much larger clone, so it may be a read error.

Notes on the study in general: The recorded TCR beta diversity per million T cells decreased in a roughly linear manner with age. The percentage of naive T cells correlated strongly with TCR beta diversity.

A second PCR, run for about 6 to 11 cycles, used a sample-barcoded 5' primer plus a J-beta primer mix. TCRdb redid the calling of the 5' RACE reads with MiXCR, one entry per CDR3 protein. The sample yields about 650,000 distinct CDR3 sequences, about 30% seen once. This clonotype was obtained from a woman older than 75 in good health. V and J are TRBV5-6 and TRBJ2-1, with D unclear. Specimen: blood. DNA for the CDR3: TGTGCCGGCAAATCTTGGGCCCATGAGCAGTTCTTC. As protein: CAGKSWAHEQFF.